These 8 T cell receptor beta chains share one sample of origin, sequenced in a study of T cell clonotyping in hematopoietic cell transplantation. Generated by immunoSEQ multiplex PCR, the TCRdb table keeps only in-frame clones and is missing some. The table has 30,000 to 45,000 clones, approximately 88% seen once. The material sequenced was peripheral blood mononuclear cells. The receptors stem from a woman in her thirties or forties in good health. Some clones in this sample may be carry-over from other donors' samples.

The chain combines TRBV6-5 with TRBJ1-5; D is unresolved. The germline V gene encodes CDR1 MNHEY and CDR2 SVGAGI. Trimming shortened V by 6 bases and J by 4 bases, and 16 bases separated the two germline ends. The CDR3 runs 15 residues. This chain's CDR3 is CASSPRSLRNQPQHF. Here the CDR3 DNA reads TGTGCCAGCAGCCCTCGAAGTCTCAGGAATCAGCCCCAGCATTTT.

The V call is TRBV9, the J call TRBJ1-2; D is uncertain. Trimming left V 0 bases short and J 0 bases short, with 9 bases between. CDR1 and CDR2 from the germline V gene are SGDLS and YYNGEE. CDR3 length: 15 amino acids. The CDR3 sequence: CASSVVNSPNYGYTF. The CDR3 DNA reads TGTGCCAGCAGCGTAGTCAACAGCCCTAACTATGGCTACACCTTC. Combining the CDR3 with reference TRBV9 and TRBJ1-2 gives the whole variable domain DSGVTQTPKHLITATGQRVTLRCSPRSGDLSVYWYQQSLDQGLQFLIQYYNGEERAKGNILERFSAQQFPDLHSELNLSSLELGDSALYFCASSVVNSPNYGYTFGSGTRLTVV.

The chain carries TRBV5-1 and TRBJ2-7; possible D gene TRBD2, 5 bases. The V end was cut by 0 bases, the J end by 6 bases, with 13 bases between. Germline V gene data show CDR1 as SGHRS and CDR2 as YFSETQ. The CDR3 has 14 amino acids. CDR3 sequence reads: CASSLDGEHGEQYF. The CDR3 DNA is TGCGCCAGCAGCTTGGATGGGGAGCATGGCGAGCAGTACTTC. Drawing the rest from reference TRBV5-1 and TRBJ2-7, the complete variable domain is KAGVTQTPRYLIKTRGQQVTLSCSPISGHRSVSWYQQTPGQGLQFLFEYFSETQRNKGNFPGRFSGRQFSNSRSEMNVSTLELGDSALYLCASSLDGEHGEQYFGPGTRLTVT.

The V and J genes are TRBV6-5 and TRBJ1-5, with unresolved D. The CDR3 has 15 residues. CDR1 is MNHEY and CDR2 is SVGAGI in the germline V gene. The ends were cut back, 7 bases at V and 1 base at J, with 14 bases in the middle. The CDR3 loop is CASTAILGSNQPQHF. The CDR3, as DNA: TGTGCCAGCACGGCCATCCTGGGAAGCAATCAGCCCCAGCATTTT.

In DNA, the CDR3 is TGTGCCAGCAGCCCTGGACACAGCAGTAACTATGGCTACACCTTC. Protein: CASSPGHSSNYGYTF. This chain connects TRBV7-9 to TRBJ1-2; possibly TRBD1 for D (5 bases). CDR1 is SEHNR, CDR2 FQNEAQ, per germline (reference sequence). V was shortened by 5 bases and J by 1 base, with 14 bases between the two germline ends. The CDR3 contains 15 residues.

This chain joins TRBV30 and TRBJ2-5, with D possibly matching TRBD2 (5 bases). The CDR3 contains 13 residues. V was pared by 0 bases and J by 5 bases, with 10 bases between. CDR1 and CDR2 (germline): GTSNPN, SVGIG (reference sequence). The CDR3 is CAWSVRLAETQYF. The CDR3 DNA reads TGTGCCTGGAGTGTAAGGCTAGCCGAGACCCAGTACTTC.

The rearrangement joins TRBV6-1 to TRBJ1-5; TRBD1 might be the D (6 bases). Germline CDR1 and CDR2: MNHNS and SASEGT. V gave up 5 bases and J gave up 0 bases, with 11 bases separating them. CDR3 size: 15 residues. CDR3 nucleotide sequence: TGTGCCAGCAGTTTGGGACACGATAGCAATCAGCCCCAGCATTTT. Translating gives CASSLGHDSNQPQHF.

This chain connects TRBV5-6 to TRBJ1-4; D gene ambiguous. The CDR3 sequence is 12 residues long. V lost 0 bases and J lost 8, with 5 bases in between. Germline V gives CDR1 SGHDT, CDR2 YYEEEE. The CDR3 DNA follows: TGTGCCAGCAGCTTGGGGGAGGAAAAACTGTTTTTT. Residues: CASSLGEEKLFF.